Shown below are 9 T cell receptor beta chains from a single sample sequenced in a study of blood T cell repertoires in COVID-19 (TCRdb year 2020). The library was made by the immunoSEQ multiplex PCR assay. TCRdb obtained this table from immuneACCESS and retained in-frame rearrangements with V and J assigned. These tables miss some clones; where compared with another copy, unresolved V genes account for less than half of the shortfall, and the remainder is unexplained. The sample includes under 150,000 clones, with approximately 80% observed a single time. The top ten constitute more than 3.5% of the sample. The specimen sequenced was peripheral blood. The receptor source for this set is a woman aged 80 or over with active or convalescent COVID-19.

The V gene is TRBV3-1 (or the pseudogene TRBV3-2), the J gene TRBJ1-1; no clear D gene. Germline-derived CDR1 and CDR2 are LGHDT and YNNKEL (reference sequence). The CDR3 extends over 15 amino acids. Trimming cost V 0 bases and J 4 bases, with 12 bases left between them. DNA of the CDR3: TGTGCCAGCAGCCAAGATGTCGGGTTATCCACTGAAGCTTTCTTT. It codes for CASSQDVGLSTEAFF.

The chain joins TRBV5-1 to TRBJ2-5; 7 positions agree with TRBD2. The CDR3 runs to 17 residues. The junction had 13 bases not matched to a gene; V was cut back by 4 bases and J by 1 base. The germline V gene has CDR1 SGHRS and CDR2 YFSETQ. As DNA, the CDR3 is TGCGCCAGCAGCACGGCCCTTAGCGGGTCGCCCCAAGAGACCCAGTACTTC. Protein sequence: CASSTALSGSPQETQYF.

V usage is TRBV2 and J usage is TRBJ1-6; D not certain. V shed 4 bases and J shed 3 bases, with 16 bases lying between them. This CDR3 has 17 residues. Germline assignment: CDR1 SNHLY and CDR2 FYNNEI. CDR3 DNA sequence: TGTGCCAGCAGTGGTTCGAGGAGCCGTGGCTATAATTCACCCCTCCACTTT. This encodes CASSGSRSRGYNSPLHF.

The chain has TRBV27 and TRBJ2-5; 11 nucleotides align to TRBD2. The J segment lost 4 bases and the V segment lost 6 bases, leaving 4 bases of the junction unmatched. The CDR3 is made up of 14 amino acids. Germline V gene sequence: CDR1 MNHEY, CDR2 SMNVEV (reference sequence). CDR3 nucleotide sequence: TGTGCCAGCAGGACTAGCGGGGTGGGAGAGACCCAGTACTTC. Translation: CASRTSGVGETQYF.

V usage is TRBV23-1 and J usage is TRBJ2-7; D may be TRBD2 (5 bases). TRBV23-1 qualifies as an ORF whose function is uncertain. V was shortened by 0 bases and J by 3 bases, with 9 bases between the two germline ends. The CDR3 totals 14 residues. The CDR3 here is CASSQSPGFYEQYF. The CDR3 nucleotides read TGCGCCAGCAGTCAATCCCCGGGGTTCTACGAGCAGTACTTC.

V and J are TRBV7-2 and TRBJ1-5; possibly TRBD1 for D (6 bases). Germline CDR1 SGHTA, CDR2 FQGNSA. The germline V and J ends were trimmed by 1 base and 0 bases, with 7 bases remaining between them. The CDR3 consists of 15 residues. The chain's CDR3 is CASSLGQVSNQPQHF. The CDR3 DNA reads as TGTGCCAGCAGCTTAGGACAGGTTAGCAATCAGCCCCAGCATTTT.

The chain is built from TRBV11-1 and TRBJ2-7; unclear D gene. Germline lookup yields CDR1 SGHAT and CDR2 FQDESV (reference sequence). With 5 bases removed from V and 2 bases from J, the gap between germline ends came to 10 bases. The CDR3 runs to 13 residues. The CDR3 DNA follows: TGTGCCAGCAGCGCACAGCCTACCTACGAGCAGTACTTC. Its translation is CASSAQPTYEQYF.

The chain joins TRBV5-6 to TRBJ1-5; D uncertain. This CDR3 spans 17 amino acids. V was cut by 1 base and J by 3 bases, with 17 bases left in between. In germline, CDR1 is SGHDT, CDR2 YYEEEE. This CDR3 is CASSLSSSATINQPQHF. In nucleotides, the CDR3 is TGTGCCAGCAGCTTGTCGAGCTCCGCCACGATCAATCAGCCCCAGCATTTT.

The chain has TRBV4-2 and TRBJ2-5; possibly TRBD2 for D (7 bases). From germline, CDR1 is LGHNA and CDR2 YNFKEQ. V was cut by 0 bases and J by 2 bases, with 19 bases left in between. This CDR3 contains 18 residues. CDR3 region: CASSQERGMGGGQETQYF. In DNA, the CDR3 is TGTGCCAGCAGCCAAGAGAGGGGGATGGGCGGGGGACAAGAGACCCAGTACTTC.